The 18 T cell receptor beta chains below were found in one sample sequenced in a study of blood T cell repertoires in COVID-19 (dated by TCRdb to the early 2020s). The protocol used for the library was the immunoSEQ multiplex PCR assay. Drawn from immuneACCESS, this table holds only the in-frame rearrangements with V and J called that TCRdb kept. Clones are partly lost; checked studies trace under half to an unresolved V gene and leave the rest unexplained. The sample table records about 250,000 clones; approximately 90% of these occur just once. The top ten clonotypes cover roughly 1.7% of the sample. The source material was PBMCs or T cells enriched from blood (not recorded which). The receptors derive from a man in his forties or fifties who had recovered from COVID-19.

The chain couples TRBV5-8 to TRBJ1-5; 7 bases are shared with TRBD1. V lost 4 bases, J lost 3 bases, and 7 bases stayed unmatched. The germline V gene encodes CDR1 SGHTS and CDR2 YDEGEE. The CDR3 spans 15 residues. CDR3 amino acids: CASSQGQRLNQPQHF. In DNA, the CDR3 is TGTGCCAGCAGCCAGGGACAGCGCCTCAATCAGCCCCAGCATTTT.

This clone was recorded only once. The chain combines TRBV20-1 with TRBJ2-7, with 10 bases aligning to TRBD2. V was clipped by 3 bases and J by 6 bases; unmatched bases: 8. CDR1 is DFQATT and CDR2 is SNEGSKA in the germline V gene (reference sequence). This CDR3 comprises 14 residues. The CDR3 DNA is TGCAGTGCTAGTCTGGCTAGCGGGAGAAGCGAGCAGTACTTC. It is translated as CSASLASGRSEQYF.

The J gene is TRBJ1-4, the V gene TRBV9; possible D gene TRBD1, 5 bases. The V and J ends lost 4 bases and 3 bases respectively, with 13 bases between them. There are 15 residues in the CDR3. The germline V gene has CDR1 SGDLS and CDR2 YYNGEE. The CDR3 nucleotides read TGTGCCAGCAGCACCCGACAGTCCCCTAATGAAAAACTGTTTTTT. It yields the protein CASSTRQSPNEKLFF.

This clone was detected only once. The chain carries TRBV27 and TRBJ1-6; 9 nucleotides agree with TRBD1. The germline V gene has CDR1 MNHEY and CDR2 SMNVEV (reference sequence). V lost 5 bases, J lost 6 bases, and 8 bases stayed unmatched. The CDR3 is made up of 16 amino acids. The CDR3 coding sequence is TGTGCCAGCAGTCAGCTACAGGGGGCGATTAATTCACCCCTCCACTTT. Translation: CASSQLQGAINSPLHF.

The rearrangement links TRBV4-1 to TRBJ1-2, with 7 bases identical to TRBD1. The CDR3 sequence is 16 residues long. Losses at the gene ends were 0 bases for V and 4 bases for J; bases not matched to a gene: 8. Germline V gene lookup returns CDR1 MGHRA and CDR2 YSYEKL. The CDR3 reads CASSQDPGRGVYGYTF. The CDR3 nucleotides are TGCGCCAGCAGCCAAGATCCGGGCAGGGGGGTCTATGGCTACACCTTC.

The chain has TRBV7-9 and TRBJ2-1; TRBD1 matches at 7 bases. The CDR3 is 15 amino acids. The germline CDR1 and CDR2 sequences are SEHNR and FQNEAQ (reference sequence). V lost 4 bases and J lost 5; bases outside the gene matches: 8. CDR3 sequence: CASSSIGQEDNEQFF. The CDR3 DNA sequence: TGTGCCAGCAGCTCTATAGGACAGGAAGACAATGAGCAGTTCTTC.

The V and J genes are TRBV2 and TRBJ2-7, with D perhaps matching TRBD1 (5 bases). The CDR3 covers 14 residues. Trimming pared 3 bases from V and 3 bases from J, leaving 12 bases between. Germline V gene lookup returns CDR1 SNHLY and CDR2 FYNNEI. The CDR3 is CASSDRTRNYEQYF. DNA for the CDR3: TGTGCCAGCAGTGACCGGACACGAAACTACGAGCAGTACTTC.

This clone appeared once. The J gene is TRBJ1-4, the V gene TRBV21-1; the DNA was not compared with TRBD1, the D call given in the table. TRBV21-1 is noted as a pseudogene. This CDR3 has 15 amino acids. The CDR3 protein is CASSHGTAVNEKLFF. The CDR3 DNA sequence: TGTGCCAGCAGCCATGGCACCGCTGTAAATGAAAAACTGTTTTTT.

The V gene is TRBV7-6, the J gene TRBJ2-1; the D gene is possibly TRBD2 (5 bases). Germline V gives CDR1 SGHVS, CDR2 FNYEAQ. Trimming removed 1 base at V and 2 bases at J, with 9 bases between. The CDR3 spans 15 residues. The CDR3: CASSLGGMTYNEQFF. As DNA, the CDR3 is TGTGCCAGCAGCTTAGGAGGGATGACCTACAATGAGCAGTTCTTC.

The CDR3 loop is CASSPVTGGNQPQHF. Written as DNA, the CDR3 is TGTGCCAGCTCACCCGTGACAGGGGGCAATCAGCCCCAGCATTTT. The V call is TRBV18, the J call TRBJ1-5, with TRBD1 matching over 8 bases. J was trimmed by 2 bases and V by 3 bases; bases with no gene match: 3. Germline V gene sequence: CDR1 KGHSH, CDR2 LQKENI. The CDR3 loop spans 15 amino acids.

The chain carries TRBV7-7 and TRBJ2-5, with TRBD2 matching 9 bases. The CDR3 has 15 amino acids. CDR1 and CDR2 (germline): SSHAT, FNYEAQ (reference sequence). V gave up 3 bases and J gave up 2 bases; unmatched junction bases: 4. The CDR3 loop is CASSFASGAQETQYF. The CDR3 DNA reads TGTGCCAGCAGCTTTGCTAGCGGGGCACAAGAGACCCAGTACTTC.

The chain couples TRBV28 to TRBJ1-2; tentative D call: TRBD1 (5 bases). V was clipped by 5 bases and J by 8 bases, with 12 bases between them. The CDR3 contains 12 residues. Germline lookup yields CDR1 MDHEN and CDR2 SYDVKM. The DNA of the CDR3 is TGTGCCAGCAGTGGGGGGGGTGGAGGCTACACCTTC. Translated, it gives CASSGGGGGYTF.

V and J are TRBV4-1 and TRBJ2-1, with 10 bases that match TRBD2. The CDR3 length is 17 residues. Unmatched junction bases numbered 6, after V lost 0 bases and J lost 4 bases. The germline V gene encodes CDR1 MGHRA and CDR2 YSYEKL. The CDR3 sequence: CASSQDSGTSDYNEQFF. In DNA form, the CDR3 reads TGCGCCAGCAGCCAAGATTCAGGGACTAGCGATTACAATGAGCAGTTCTTC.

This chain uses TRBV19 with TRBJ2-2; no reliable D call. CDR3 size: 13 residues. Germline V gives CDR1 LNHDA, CDR2 SQIVND (reference sequence). Trimming stripped 3 bases from V and 3 bases from J, with 5 bases between. CDR3 DNA sequence: TGTGCCAGTAGTATCAGCGACACCGGGGAGCTGTTTTTT. Protein sequence: CASSISDTGELFF.

The V and J genes are TRBV7-2 and TRBJ1-3; D not certain. The CDR3 runs to 16 residues. The V and J ends lost 3 bases and 2 bases respectively, with 14 bases between them. CDR1 SGHTA and CDR2 FQGNSA come from the germline V gene. CDR3 protein: CASSFMRGITGNTIYF. The DNA for the CDR3 is TGTGCCAGCAGCTTCATGAGAGGGATTACTGGAAACACCATATATTTT.

This clone appeared once. The gene calls are TRBV5-4 and TRBJ2-2, with D unresolved. The CDR3 runs 15 residues. V was cut by 1 base and J by 2 bases, with 9 bases left in between. Germline lookup yields CDR1 SGHNT and CDR2 YYREEE (reference sequence). CDR3 sequence: CASSLYTGNTGELFF. The DNA for the CDR3 is TGTGCCAGCAGCTTGTATACCGGTAACACCGGGGAGCTGTTTTTT.

The rearrangement links TRBV20-1 to TRBJ2-7, with 8 bases lining up with TRBD1. The length of the CDR3 is 14 residues. The V gene end was trimmed by 3 bases and the J gene end by 2 bases; junction bases not matched to a gene: 6. Germline CDR1 reads DFQATT; CDR2 reads SNEGSKA (reference sequence). The CDR3 DNA sequence: TGCAGTGCTAGTCTACGGACAGGGACCTACGAGCAGTACTTC. It encodes CSASLRTGTYEQYF.

This chain uses TRBV6-5 with TRBJ2-3, with no clear D. Germline CDR1 and CDR2: MNHEY and SVGAGI. V lost 6 bases and J 4 bases, leaving 11 bases between the germline ends. This CDR3 is 13 amino acids long. Here the CDR3 DNA reads TGTGCCAGCAGCTGGCGGTGGGCAGATACGCAGTATTTT. Its protein product is CASSWRWADTQYF.